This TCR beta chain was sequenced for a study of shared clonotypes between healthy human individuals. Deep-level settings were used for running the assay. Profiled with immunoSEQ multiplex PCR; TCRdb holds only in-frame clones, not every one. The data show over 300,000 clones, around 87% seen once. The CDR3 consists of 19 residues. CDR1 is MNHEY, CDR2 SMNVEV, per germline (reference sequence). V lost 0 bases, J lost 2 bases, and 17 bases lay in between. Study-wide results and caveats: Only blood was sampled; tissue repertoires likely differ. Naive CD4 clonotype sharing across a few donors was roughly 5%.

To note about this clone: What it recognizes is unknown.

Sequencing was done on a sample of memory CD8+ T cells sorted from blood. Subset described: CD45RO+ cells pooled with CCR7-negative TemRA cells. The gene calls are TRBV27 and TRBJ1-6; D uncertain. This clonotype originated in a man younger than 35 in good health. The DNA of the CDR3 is TGTGCCAGCAGTTTATCGTCTGGTCTTGGATTAGCCTATAATTCACCCCTCCACTTT. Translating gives CASSLSSGLGLAYNSPLHF.